These T cell receptor beta chains were read from a single sample in a study of blood T cell repertoires in COVID-19. Sequencing used immunoSEQ multiplex PCR; TCRdb keeps in-frame clones, though not all of them. The sample lists about 440,000 clones, 70% to 90% occurring once. The sample was PBMCs or T cells enriched from blood (not recorded which). The receptor set was obtained from a woman between 18 and 29 years old with acute COVID-19. The conserved cysteine and the conserved F or W are not part of the CDR3 here. D genes are given only for firm matches.

length	D	V	J	CDR3
12	NA	TRBV19	TRBJ2-3	ASTTSEGTDTQY
12	TRBD1	TRBV5-4	TRBJ2-7	ASGTQGALYEQY
14	NA	TRBV7-8	TRBJ2-5	ASSITPGHLQETQY
11	NA	TRBV6-5	TRBJ1-2	ASSTRDNYGYT
14	NA	TRBV28	TRBJ2-7	ASSPNSAGQTYEQY
13	NA	TRBV28	TRBJ2-3	ASSLRAGPTDTQY
10	NA	TRBV30	TRBJ2-3	AWKGPDDTQY
13	TRBD1	TRBV4-1	TRBJ1-5	ASSQGDRVFQPQH
12	NA	TRBV4-1	TRBJ2-2	ASSPRRATGELF
16	TRBD1	TRBV7-3	TRBJ2-7	ASSLIGGGSGTGNEQY
12	TRBD1	TRBV7-9	TRBJ2-1	ASSSRTGKYEQF
12	TRBD2	TRBV7-9	TRBJ2-7	ASSLVAGVDEQY
12	NA	TRBV2	TRBJ1-6	ASRGGAGNSPLH
10	TRBD2	TRBV29-1	TRBJ2-1	SVSGGSGEQF
12	NA	TRBV11-3	TRBJ1-1	ASSLRGMNTEAF
11	NA	TRBV7-2	TRBJ1-2	ASSPSRTEGYT
14	NA	TRBV18	TRBJ2-1	ASSQDRDSKYNEQF
13	TRBD1	TRBV15	TRBJ1-2	ATSRGADRGYGYT